These 5 T cell receptor beta chains share one sample of origin, sequenced in a study of glioma-infiltrating T cells (dated by TCRdb to the mid-2010s). The data were produced on an Illumina MiSeq. The iRepertoire nested amplicon-rescue multiplex PCR (arm-PCR) platform was used to amplify TCR alpha and beta CDR3 regions from RNA. TCRdb reran the public reads through fastp at Q25 and MiXCR, keeping productive beta chains. Under each unique CDR3 protein, matching rows form one entry showing the most common genes and DNA. The sample yields approximately 190,000 distinct CDR3 sequences; 30% to 40% were counted once. Together, the top ten hold 20% of the sample. Sequencing used glioma tissue, nonneoplastic brain tissue, or PBMCs (not recorded which). The source is a human donor with low-grade glioma or glioblastoma, undergoing nonglioma brain surgery, or in good health (not recorded which).

This clonotype has at least ten counts. The chain combines TRBV6-5 with TRBJ2-7; D may be TRBD1 (6 bases). Trimming shortened V by 0 bases and J by 3 bases, and 12 bases separated the two germline ends. Germline V gene sequence: CDR1 MNHEY, CDR2 SVGAGI. The CDR3 totals 15 residues. As DNA, the CDR3 is TGTGCCAGCAGTTACTCCAGGGGAGCTATCTACGAGCAGTACTTC. Its protein product is CASSYSRGAIYEQYF.

This clonotype was picked up many times. The chain recombines TRBV6-2 or TRBV6-3 with TRBJ2-7, with TRBD2 identical over 14 bases. CDR1 MNHEY and CDR2 SVGEGT come from the germline V gene. V lost 4 bases to trimming and J lost 6 bases; unmatched junction nucleotides: 5. There are 15 residues in the CDR3. The CDR3 bases are TGTGCCAGCAGTTTCAGGGGACTAGCGGGAGTCGAGCAGTACTTC. Translating gives CASSFRGLAGVEQYF.

This clonotype was found many times. The V gene is TRBV19, the J gene TRBJ1-1; a possible D gene is TRBD1 (6 bases). Trimming removed 5 bases at V and 1 base at J, with 11 bases between. The CDR3 extends over 14 amino acids. Germline V CDR1 and CDR2: LNHDA, SQIVND (reference sequence). Here the CDR3 reads CASSPQGPNTEAFF. The CDR3 DNA reads TGTGCCAGTAGTCCACAGGGCCCGAACACTGAAGCTTTCTTT.

Worth noting for this clonotype: This may be a read error: a much more frequent sequence differs by one nucleotide. This chain joins TRBV4-1 and TRBJ2-3, with D uncertain. Trimming shortened V by 1 base and J by 6 bases, and 17 bases separated the two germline ends. CDR1 is MGHRA, CDR2 YSYEKL, per germline. This CDR3 has 16 amino acids. CDR3 sequence: CASSQAGRTEGDTQYF. The CDR3 DNA sequence: TGCGCCAGCAGCCAAGCCGGCAGGACCGAAGGGGATACGCAGTATTTT.

This clonotype was observed a handful of times. The chain uses TRBV5-1 and TRBJ2-5; either TRBD1 or TRBD2 may fit D (5 bases each). CDR3 length: 15 amino acids. Trimming removed 7 bases at V and 1 base at J, with 17 bases between. The V gene's germline CDR1 is SGHRS and CDR2 YFSETQ. The CDR3 nucleotides read TGCGCCAGCGGGGCTCCGGGAACGGGCCAAGAGACCCAGTACTTC. Amino acid sequence: CASGAPGTGQETQYF.